This is a list of T cell receptor beta chains from one sample in a study of blood T cells in healthy people across ages. Using its own MiXCR run on the 5' RACE reads, TCRdb lists one record per CDR3 protein. The data show about 1.6 million distinct CDR3 sequences, approximately 32% seen once. The material sequenced was blood. The receptor source for this set is a woman aged 25-40 years in good health. CDR3s include the opening cysteine and the closing phenylalanine or tryptophan. A D gene is named only where the DNA matches it firmly. Not all rows give a size; the values are once, few, many and, for expanded clones, a class.

d_call	clone_size	v_call	j_call	cdr3_length	cdr3_aa	cdr3_nt
TRBD2	.	TRBV29-1	TRBJ2-7	19	CSVEGTAGVPLEYLYEQYF	TGCAGCGTTGAGGGAACTGCGGGAGTCCCTTTAGAGTACCTCTACGAGCAGTACTTC
TRBD2	once	TRBV20-1	TRBJ2-1	16	CSAPRGGSEIYNEQFF	TGCAGTGCTCCGCGGGGCGGGAGCGAGATCTACAATGAGCAGTTCTTC
.	.	TRBV20-1	TRBJ1-1	15	CSARDGERVNTEAFF	TGCAGTGCTAGAGATGGGGAAAGGGTGAACACTGAAGCTTTCTTT
.	few	TRBV12-5	TRBJ1-2	13	CASGREGGDGYTF	TGTGCTAGTGGTCGAGAGGGGGGGGATGGCTACACCTTC
TRBD2	.	TRBV20-1	TRBJ2-1	16	CSARVSGGARDNEQFF	TGCAGTGCTAGAGTTAGCGGGGGGGCCAGGGACAATGAGCAGTTCTTC
.	.	TRBV7-9	TRBJ1-6	12	CASSRTGSPLHF	TGTGCCAGCAGCCGAACAGGTTCACCCCTCCACTTT
.	.	TRBV27	TRBJ2-3	16	CASSLGPGLRTDTQYF	TGTGCCAGCAGTTTAGGGCCGGGACTCCGCACAGATACGCAGTATTTT
.	once	TRBV27	TRBJ2-7	15	CASSPRQVSSYEQYF	TGTGCCAGCAGCCCCCGACAGGTATCCTCCTACGAGCAGTACTTC
TRBD2	many	TRBV7-9	TRBJ2-1	16	CASSPSLAGSYNEQFF	TGTGCCAGCAGCCCCTCTCTAGCGGGTTCTTACAATGAGCAGTTCTTC
.	few	TRBV6-1	TRBJ2-7	17	CASSPPRNLLVAHEQYF	TGTGCCAGCAGCCCACCCCGTAATTTGCTAGTTGCCCACGAGCAGTACTTC
.	.	TRBV7-9	TRBJ2-3	13	CAGPGDHTDTQYF	TGTGCCGGCCCGGGCGACCACACAGATACGCAGTATTTT
.	few	TRBV13	TRBJ1-2	12	CASSLATYGYTF	TGTGCCAGCAGCTTAGCGACCTACGGCTACACCTTC
TRBD2	few	TRBV11-2	TRBJ2-7	15	CASSPGSGGTYEQYF	TGTGCCAGCAGCCCGGGGAGCGGGGGGACCTACGAGCAGTACTTC
TRBD1	.	TRBV5-1	TRBJ2-7	16	CASSQTTGGSSYEQYF	TGCGCCAGCAGCCAAACGACAGGGGGTTCTTCCTACGAGCAGTACTTC
TRBD2	few	TRBV3-1	TRBJ2-7	19	CASSQRRRAGLAGGYEQYF	TGTGCCAGCAGCCAACGGAGAAGGGCCGGACTAGCGGGAGGCTACGAGCAGTACTTC
.	few	TRBV9	TRBJ2-3	14	CASSGDGVRDTQYF	TGTGCCAGCAGCGGGGACGGAGTGAGGGATACGCAGTATTTT
.	.	TRBV20-1	TRBJ1-5	17	CSARGDGPLYSNQPQHF	TGCAGTGCTAGAGGCGACGGACCCCTTTATAGCAATCAGCCCCAGCATTTT
TRBD1	.	TRBV2	TRBJ1-5	15	CASTLDRGQGQPQHF	TGTGCCAGCACTCTGGACAGGGGGCAGGGTCAGCCCCAGCATTTT
.	few	TRBV4-1	TRBJ2-1	14	CASSRLAGEAEQFF	TGCGCCAGCAGCCGACTAGCAGGGGAAGCTGAGCAGTTCTTC
.	.	TRBV6-1	TRBJ2-5	13	CACSEEGGGTQYF	TGTGCCTGCAGTGAAGAGGGGGGAGGGACCCAGTACTTC
.	.	TRBV20-1	TRBJ1-5	16	CSALQPGGISNQPQHF	TGCAGTGCCCTCCAGCCCGGCGGAATAAGCAATCAGCCCCAGCATTTT
.	.	TRBV21-1	TRBJ1-1	18	CASSTPPGCNFMDTEAFF	TGTGCCAGCAGCACCCCGCCCGGTTGCAATTTTATGGACACTGAAGCTTTCTTT
TRBD2	few	TRBV9	TRBJ2-5	15	CASASEAGGRETQYF	TGTGCCAGCGCGTCGGAGGCGGGAGGGCGAGAGACCCAGTACTTC
.	.	TRBV9	TRBJ2-5	14	CTGSVGSAGETQYF	TGTACCGGCAGCGTAGGAAGCGCCGGAGAGACCCAGTACTTC
TRBD1	few	TRBV27	TRBJ1-5	15	CASKMRTGGDQPQHF	TGTGCCAGCAAAATGAGAACAGGGGGCGATCAGCCCCAGCATTTT
.	many	TRBV29-1	TRBJ2-1	15	CSVEDGGQMSYEQFF	TGCAGCGTTGAAGATGGTGGACAAATGAGCTATGAGCAGTTCTTC
.	.	TRBV2	TRBJ1-3	16	CASSEGKGPSGNTIYF	TGTGCCAGCAGTGAGGGAAAGGGCCCGTCTGGAAACACCATATATTTT
TRBD1	.	TRBV7-3	TRBJ2-3	14	CASSPTGLTDTQYF	TGTGCCAGCAGCCCGACAGGGCTGACAGATACGCAGTATTTT
.	.	TRBV10-3	TRBJ2-1	15	CAISIGSLTYNEQFF	TGTGCCATCAGTATCGGGAGTTTAACCTACAATGAGCAGTTCTTC
.	.	TRBV18	TRBJ2-5	14	CASSLRAPFETQYF	TGTGCCAGCTCACTCAGAGCCCCCTTCGAGACCCAGTACTTC
TRBD1	.	TRBV20-1	TRBJ1-2	15	CSARDLSQGVYGYTF	TGCAGTGCTAGAGATTTGTCACAGGGGGTTTATGGCTACACCTTC
TRBD1	.	TRBV20-1	TRBJ2-5	13	CSAQGTGLETQYF	TGCAGTGCCCAAGGGACAGGGCTAGAGACCCAGTACTTC
.	.	TRBV27	TRBJ2-4	22	CASSFRGPLNSGRIEDLSGQYF	TGTGCCAGCAGTTTTAGGGGGCCACTAAACAGCGGGAGAATTGAGGACCTCTCTGGGCAGTACTTC